Presented here are 5 T cell receptor beta chains from one specimen sequenced in a study of cytotoxic CD8 clonotypes in ibrutinib-treated CLL. This table comes from immunoSEQ multiplex PCR, and its TCRdb copy is limited to in-frame clones, with some not included. The data show about 140,000 clones, 80% seen once. Source: PBMCs, taken after 36 months of ibrutinib treatment. These receptors came from a human donor with chronic lymphocytic leukemia.

The V gene is TRBV6-6, the J gene TRBJ2-7; TRBD1 agrees at 8 bases. Germline lookup yields CDR1 MNHNY and CDR2 SVGAGI (reference sequence). This CDR3 comprises 14 residues. V lost 5 bases, J lost 0 bases, and 3 bases stayed unmatched. The CDR3 region is CASSGQGHSYEQYF. DNA for the CDR3: TGTGCCAGCAGTGGACAGGGACACTCCTACGAGCAGTACTTC.

This clone was seen only once. V usage is TRBV28 and J usage is TRBJ1-2; unclear D gene. The germline V gene has CDR1 MDHEN and CDR2 SYDVKM. Deletions cut 7 bases from V and 2 bases from J, with 8 bases between. This CDR3 is built from 12 residues. The CDR3 sequence is CASTDTNYGYTF. The CDR3 nucleotides read TGTGCCAGCACTGACACAAACTATGGCTACACCTTC.

The gene calls are TRBV18 and TRBJ1-2; 8 nucleotides agree with TRBD1. CDR3 length equals 15 residues. V trimming: 4 bases; J trimming: 7 bases; junction bases outside the gene matches: 11. CDR1 KGHSH and CDR2 LQKENI come from the germline V gene. The CDR3 sequence: CASSLGQGRLSGYTF. The DNA for the CDR3 is TGTGCCAGCTCACTCGGACAGGGAAGGCTGAGTGGCTACACCTTC.

This clone showed up just a few times. V and J are TRBV6-1 and TRBJ1-2; D is unresolved. There are 12 residues in the CDR3. V lost 2 bases and J lost 8, with 9 bases in between. Germline lookup yields CDR1 MNHNS and CDR2 SASEGT. The CDR3 sequence is CASSEWSAGYTF. The CDR3 DNA reads as TGTGCCAGCAGTGAATGGTCAGCGGGCTACACCTTC.

The genes are TRBV11-2 and TRBJ2-3, with D uncertain. CDR1 is SGHAT and CDR2 is FQNNGV in the germline V gene. The CDR3 is 14 amino acids. Trimming shortened V by 0 bases and J by 2 bases, and 6 bases separated the two germline ends. In nucleotides, the CDR3 is TGTGCCAGCAGCTTAGAGGCCTACACAGATACGCAGTATTTT. Amino acid sequence: CASSLEAYTDTQYF. The full variable domain, with the rest looked up from reference TRBV11-2 and TRBJ2-3, is EAGVAQSPRYKIIEKRQSVAFWCNPISGHATLYWYQQILGQGPKLLIQFQNNGVVDDSQLPKDRFSAERLKGVDSTLKIQPAKLEDSAVYLCASSLEAYTDTQYFGPGTRLTVL.